The T cell receptor beta chain described here comes from a study of early T cells in non-severe SARS-CoV-2 infection. Study-wide results and caveats: Sequences matched to VDJdb favored anti-spike CD8 responses, while private and CD4 specificities were missed.

The TCR library protocol attached unique molecular identifiers to the individual cDNA molecules. TCRdb fed the 5' RACE reads into MiXCR, producing one record per CDR3 protein. The profile covers tens of thousands of distinct CDR3 sequences, with more than 4.5% appearing a single time and around 3.4% taken by the ten largest. This clonotype was observed a few times. Its antigen is not identified. V lost 5 bases, J lost 4 bases, and 6 bases stayed unmatched. The CDR3 covers 14 residues. Germline CDR1 and CDR2: SGHTA and FQGTGA. This TCR came from an adult who was a healthcare worker with PCR-confirmed SARS-CoV-2 infection or an uninfected control (not recorded which). Sequenced sample: whole blood. The chain links TRBV7-3 to TRBJ1-1; 8 bases agree with TRBD1. The CDR3 sequence: CASSKGQGGTEAFF. CDR3 coding DNA: TGTGCCAGCAGCAAAGGACAGGGCGGCACTGAAGCTTTCTTT.